The rows below give T cell receptor beta chains drawn from one sample of a study of blood T cells in healthy people across ages. TCRdb reprocessed the 5' RACE reads with MiXCR, giving one entry per CDR3 protein. This table has approximately 700,000 distinct CDR3 sequences, less than 40% appearing once. The sequencing input was blood. The receptors here all came from a woman aged 80 or older in good health. Each CDR3 is given with its conserved first and last residue.

J gene,V gene,CDR3 protein
TRBJ1-2,TRBV5-1,CASSLYSANYGYTF
TRBJ1-2,TRBV21-1,CASSKCGRSGPLKDYGYTF
TRBJ2-7,TRBV11-2,CASSLAGHTSYEQYF
TRBJ2-5,TRBV4-3,CASSPLVSGPETQYF
TRBJ2-7,TRBV6-6,CASGTAGGGYEQYF
TRBJ1-1,TRBV10-3,CAISDQGAGGTEAFF
TRBJ1-1,TRBV11-2,CASSPVADPRATEAFF
TRBJ2-3,TRBV27,CASSFRTGTQYF
TRBJ1-2,TRBV18,CASSPRTGSYGSSYGYTF
TRBJ2-2,TRBV7-9,CASSLSRTANTGELFF
TRBJ1-5,TRBV9,CASSPAGASNQPQHF
TRBJ2-7,TRBV6-1,CASSERGQQQYF
TRBJ1-1,TRBV6-6,CASNQGSAEAFF
TRBJ1-1,TRBV6-2/TRBV6-3,CASSRDSRVGTEAFF
TRBJ2-5,TRBV5-6,CASSFSIERAETQYF
TRBJ1-4,TRBV15,CATSRDRGGGEKLFF
TRBJ2-7,TRBV6-2/TRBV6-3,CASGQTSSYEQYF
TRBJ2-2,TRBV10-3,CAISEALAGDLNTGELFF
TRBJ1-2,TRBV20-1,CSAGQGAVSYGYTF
TRBJ2-1,TRBV7-9,CASSDPGAGGGASYNEQFF
TRBJ2-1,TRBV7-2,CASSSRVYHYNEQFF
TRBJ1-1,TRBV7-6,CASSLAGGTAHTEAFF
TRBJ2-5,TRBV6-1,CASSERQKGETQYF
TRBJ1-4,TRBV6-2/TRBV6-3,CASSYSGDISTNEKLFF
TRBJ2-1,TRBV4-1,CASSQEASRDEQFF
TRBJ2-5,TRBV11-1,CASRLTGRQETQYF
TRBJ2-3,TRBV20-1,CSAGPGLAGSTDTQYF
TRBJ2-7,TRBV7-9,CASSSKPGFKDKAYEQYF
TRBJ2-6,TRBV15,CATSRGGSGANVLTF
TRBJ1-5,TRBV14,CASSQDGEVSNQPQHF
TRBJ1-4,TRBV18,CASSTGQTTNEKLFF
TRBJ1-2,TRBV5-7,CASSLDLTGVAIDGYTF
TRBJ1-2,TRBV3-1,CASSLGENYGYTF
TRBJ2-7,TRBV7-2,CASSLGRRSGYEQYF
TRBJ1-2,TRBV20-1,CSARDFSGTANYGYTF
TRBJ2-5,TRBV7-9,CASSTTLAGGDPRETQYF
TRBJ1-6,TRBV6-2/TRBV6-3,CASSYRVGSYSPLHF
TRBJ2-3,TRBV7-2,CASSSRVGRGGTDTQYF
TRBJ2-3,TRBV19,CASRTRGTGPETQYF
TRBJ2-7,TRBV7-9,CASSLDTGSYEQYF
TRBJ2-1,TRBV7-3,CASSLGHDEQFF
TRBJ2-1,TRBV4-2,CASSQDPSGHEQFF
TRBJ2-7,TRBV2,CASSPSAGTSKSEQYF
TRBJ2-1,TRBV28,CASSLLTSGGGLRNEQFF
TRBJ2-1,TRBV7-2,CASSGTSGGGSYNEQFF
TRBJ2-7,TRBV5-1,CASSLVFGYEQYF
TRBJ1-2,TRBV6-2/TRBV6-3,CASRTVSNYGYTF
TRBJ2-3,TRBV5-1,CASSLAGTGAADTQYF
TRBJ1-4,TRBV5-1,CASSPVGGGGEKLFF
TRBJ1-4,TRBV9,CASSASNEKLFF
TRBJ1-4,TRBV20-1,CSARPYGDRASTNEKLFF